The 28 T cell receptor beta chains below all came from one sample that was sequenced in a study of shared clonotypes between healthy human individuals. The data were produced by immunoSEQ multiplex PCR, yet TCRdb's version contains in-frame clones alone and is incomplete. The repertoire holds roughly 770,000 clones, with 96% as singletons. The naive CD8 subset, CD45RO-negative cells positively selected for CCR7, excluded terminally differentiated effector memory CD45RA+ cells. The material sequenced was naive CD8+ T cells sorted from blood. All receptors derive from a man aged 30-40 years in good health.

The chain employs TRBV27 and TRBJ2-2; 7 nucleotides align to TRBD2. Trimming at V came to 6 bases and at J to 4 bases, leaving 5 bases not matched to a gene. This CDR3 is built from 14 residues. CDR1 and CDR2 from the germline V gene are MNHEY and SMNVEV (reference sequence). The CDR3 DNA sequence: TGTGCCAGCAGGGCGACGGGGGGCACCGGGGAGCTGTTTTTT. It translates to CASRATGGTGELFF.

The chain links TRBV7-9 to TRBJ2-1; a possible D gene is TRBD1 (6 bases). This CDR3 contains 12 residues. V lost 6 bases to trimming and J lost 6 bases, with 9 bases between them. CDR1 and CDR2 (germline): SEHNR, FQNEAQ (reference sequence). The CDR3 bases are TGTGCCAGCAGACCGACAGGCAATGAGCAGTTCTTC. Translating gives CASRPTGNEQFF. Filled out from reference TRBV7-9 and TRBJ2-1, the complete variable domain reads DTGVSQNPRHKITKRGQNVTFRCDPISEHNRLYWYRQTLGQGPEFLTYFQNEAQLEKSRLLSDRFSAERPKGSFSTLEIQRTEQGDSAMYLCASRPTGNEQFFGPGTRLTVL.

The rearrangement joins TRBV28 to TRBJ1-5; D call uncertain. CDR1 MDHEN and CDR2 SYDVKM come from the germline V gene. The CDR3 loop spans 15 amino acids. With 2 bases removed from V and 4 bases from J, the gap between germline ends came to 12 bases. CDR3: CASSLGRFSNQPQHF. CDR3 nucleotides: TGTGCCAGCAGTTTAGGGAGATTTAGTAATCAGCCCCAGCATTTT.

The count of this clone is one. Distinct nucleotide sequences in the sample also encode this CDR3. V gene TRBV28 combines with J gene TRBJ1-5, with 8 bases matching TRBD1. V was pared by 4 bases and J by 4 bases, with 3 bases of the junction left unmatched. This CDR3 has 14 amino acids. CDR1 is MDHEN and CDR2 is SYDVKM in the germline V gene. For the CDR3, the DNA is TGTGCCAGCAGTTCTAGACAGGGGAATCAGCCCCAGCATTTT. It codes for CASSSRQGNQPQHF.

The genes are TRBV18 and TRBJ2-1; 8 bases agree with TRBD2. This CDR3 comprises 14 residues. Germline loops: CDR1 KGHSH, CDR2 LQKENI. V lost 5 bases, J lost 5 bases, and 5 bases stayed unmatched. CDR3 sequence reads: CASSSGLAHNEQFF. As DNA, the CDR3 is TGTGCCAGCTCAAGTGGACTAGCTCACAATGAGCAGTTCTTC.

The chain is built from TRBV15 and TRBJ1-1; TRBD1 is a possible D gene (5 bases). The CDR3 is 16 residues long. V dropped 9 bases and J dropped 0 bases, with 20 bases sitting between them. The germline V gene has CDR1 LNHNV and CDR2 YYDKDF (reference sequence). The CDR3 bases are TGTGCCACTTCAGACAGTATCCCCCGGGTGAACACTGAAGCTTTCTTT. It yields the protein CATSDSIPRVNTEAFF.

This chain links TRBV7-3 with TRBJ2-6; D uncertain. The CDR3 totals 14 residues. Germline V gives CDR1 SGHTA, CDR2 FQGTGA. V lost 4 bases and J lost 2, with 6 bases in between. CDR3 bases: TGTGCCAGCAGCTCTGACACTGGGGCCAACGTCCTGACTTTC. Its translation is CASSSDTGANVLTF.

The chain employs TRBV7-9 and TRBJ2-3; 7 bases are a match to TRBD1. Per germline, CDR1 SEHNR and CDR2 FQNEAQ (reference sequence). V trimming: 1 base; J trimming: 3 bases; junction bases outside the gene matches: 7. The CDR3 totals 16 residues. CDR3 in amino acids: CASSLDWARGTDTQYF. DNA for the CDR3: TGTGCCAGCAGCTTAGACTGGGCCAGGGGGACAGATACGCAGTATTTT.

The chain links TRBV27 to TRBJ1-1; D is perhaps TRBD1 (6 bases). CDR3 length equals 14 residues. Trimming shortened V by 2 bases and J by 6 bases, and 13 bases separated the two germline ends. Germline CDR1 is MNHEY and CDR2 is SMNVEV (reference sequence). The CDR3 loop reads CASSLGQGRSEAFF. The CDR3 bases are TGTGCCAGCAGTTTAGGTCAGGGGCGATCTGAAGCTTTCTTT.

Written as DNA, the CDR3 is TGTGCCAGTAGTATTAGGGGCGGGGGACTAGCGGGACCCATGGAGCTGTTTTTT. Amino acid sequence: CASSIRGGGLAGPMELFF. The chain links TRBV19 to TRBJ2-2; the match to TRBD2 covers 13 bases. V was clipped by 3 bases and J by 10 bases; unmatched bases: 14. There are 18 residues in the CDR3. Germline CDR1 and CDR2: LNHDA and SQIVND (reference sequence).

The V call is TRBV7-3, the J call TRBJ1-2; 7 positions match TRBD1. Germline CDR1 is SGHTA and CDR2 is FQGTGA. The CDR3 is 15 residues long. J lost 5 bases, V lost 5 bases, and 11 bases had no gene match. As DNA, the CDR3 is TGTGCCAGCAGCCCCGGGTCCGGGACAGAGTATGGCTACACCTTC. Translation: CASSPGSGTEYGYTF.

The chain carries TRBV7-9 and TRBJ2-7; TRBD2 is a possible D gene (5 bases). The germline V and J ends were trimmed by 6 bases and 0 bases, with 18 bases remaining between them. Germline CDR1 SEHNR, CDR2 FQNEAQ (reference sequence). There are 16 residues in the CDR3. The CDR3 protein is CASRLTDGIYSYEQYF. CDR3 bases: TGTGCCAGCAGACTTACGGACGGGATTTACTCCTACGAGCAGTACTTC.

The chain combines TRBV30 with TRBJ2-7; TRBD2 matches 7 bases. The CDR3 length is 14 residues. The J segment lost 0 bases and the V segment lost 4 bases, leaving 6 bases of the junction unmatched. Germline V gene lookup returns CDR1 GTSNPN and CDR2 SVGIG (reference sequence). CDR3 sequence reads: CAWKFASGSYEQYF. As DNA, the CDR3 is TGTGCCTGGAAATTCGCTAGCGGCTCCTACGAGCAGTACTTC.

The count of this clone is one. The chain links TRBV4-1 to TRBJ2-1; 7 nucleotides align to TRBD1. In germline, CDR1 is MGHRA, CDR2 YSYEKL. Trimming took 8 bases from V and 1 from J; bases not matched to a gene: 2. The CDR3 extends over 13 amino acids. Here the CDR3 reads CASADRSYNEQFF. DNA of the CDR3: TGCGCCAGCGCGGACAGGTCCTACAATGAGCAGTTCTTC.

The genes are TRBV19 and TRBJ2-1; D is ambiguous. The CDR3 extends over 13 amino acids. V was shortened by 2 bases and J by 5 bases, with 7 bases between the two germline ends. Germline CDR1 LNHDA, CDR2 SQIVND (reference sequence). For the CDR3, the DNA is TGTGCCAGTAGTATATTTCTTAACAATGAGCAGTTCTTC. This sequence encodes CASSIFLNNEQFF.

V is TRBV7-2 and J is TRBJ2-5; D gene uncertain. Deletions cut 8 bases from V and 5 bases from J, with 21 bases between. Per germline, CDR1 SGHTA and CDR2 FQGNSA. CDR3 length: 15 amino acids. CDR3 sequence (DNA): TGTGCCAGCCTATACCTCAACCCAGGCCGGGAGACCCAGTACTTC. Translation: CASLYLNPGRETQYF.

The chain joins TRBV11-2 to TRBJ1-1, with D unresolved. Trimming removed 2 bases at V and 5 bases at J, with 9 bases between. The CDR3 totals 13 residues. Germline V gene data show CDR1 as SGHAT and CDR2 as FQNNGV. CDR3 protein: CASSLLWLTEAFF. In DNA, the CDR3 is TGTGCCAGCAGCTTACTGTGGCTGACTGAAGCTTTCTTT.

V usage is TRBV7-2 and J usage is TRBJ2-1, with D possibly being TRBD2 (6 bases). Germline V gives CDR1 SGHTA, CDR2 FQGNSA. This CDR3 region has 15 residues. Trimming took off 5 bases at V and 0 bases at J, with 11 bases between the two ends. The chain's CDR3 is CASSVDGSSYNEQFF. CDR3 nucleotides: TGTGCCAGCAGCGTAGACGGGAGCTCCTACAATGAGCAGTTCTTC.

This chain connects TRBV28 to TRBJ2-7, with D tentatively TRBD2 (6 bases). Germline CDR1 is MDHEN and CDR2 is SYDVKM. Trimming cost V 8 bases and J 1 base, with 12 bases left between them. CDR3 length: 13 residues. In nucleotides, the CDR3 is TGTGCCAGCCGATTCCGGGAGTCCTACGAGCAGTACTTC. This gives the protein CASRFRESYEQYF. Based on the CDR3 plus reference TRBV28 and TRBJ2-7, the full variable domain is DVKVTQSSRYLVKRTGEKVFLECVQDMDHENMFWYRQDPGLGLRLIYFSYDVKMKEKGDIPEGYSVSREKKERFSLILESASTNQTSMYLCASRFRESYEQYFGPGTRLTVT.

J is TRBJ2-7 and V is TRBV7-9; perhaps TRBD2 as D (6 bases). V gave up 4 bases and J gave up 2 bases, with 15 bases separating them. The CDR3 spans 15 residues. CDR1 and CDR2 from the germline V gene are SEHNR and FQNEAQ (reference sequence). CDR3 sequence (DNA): TGTGCCAGCAGCTCCCTCCGGGGGATCACCTACGAGCAGTACTTC. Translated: CASSSLRGITYEQYF.

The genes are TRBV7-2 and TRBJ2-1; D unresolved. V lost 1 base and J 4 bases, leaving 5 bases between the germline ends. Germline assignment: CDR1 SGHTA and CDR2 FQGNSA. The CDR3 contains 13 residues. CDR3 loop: CASSLDPYNEQFF. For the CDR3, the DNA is TGTGCCAGCAGCTTAGACCCTTACAATGAGCAGTTCTTC.

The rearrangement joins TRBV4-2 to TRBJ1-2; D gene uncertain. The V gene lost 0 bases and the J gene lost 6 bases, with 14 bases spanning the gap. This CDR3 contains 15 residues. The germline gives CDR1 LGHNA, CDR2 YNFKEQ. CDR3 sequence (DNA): TGTGCCAGCAGCCAAGAATTTTGGGAAGGACATGGCTACACCTTC. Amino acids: CASSQEFWEGHGYTF.

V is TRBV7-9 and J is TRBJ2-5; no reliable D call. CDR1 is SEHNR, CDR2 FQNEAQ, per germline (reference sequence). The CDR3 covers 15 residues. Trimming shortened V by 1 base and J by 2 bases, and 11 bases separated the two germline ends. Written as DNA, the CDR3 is TGTGCCAGCAGCTTAGTATCCAGAGAGCAAGAGACCCAGTACTTC. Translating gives CASSLVSREQETQYF.

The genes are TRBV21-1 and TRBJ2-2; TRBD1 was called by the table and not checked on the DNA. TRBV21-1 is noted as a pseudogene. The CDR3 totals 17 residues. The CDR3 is CASSGRTGGEDTGELFF. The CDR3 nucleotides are TGTGCCAGCAGTGGCAGGACAGGGGGTGAGGACACCGGGGAGCTGTTTTTT.

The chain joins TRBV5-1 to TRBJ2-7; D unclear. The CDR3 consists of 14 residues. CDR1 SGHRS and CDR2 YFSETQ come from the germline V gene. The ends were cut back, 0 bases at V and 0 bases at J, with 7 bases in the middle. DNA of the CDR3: TGCGCCAGCAGCTTGGTGGAGCCCTCCTACGAGCAGTACTTC. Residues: CASSLVEPSYEQYF.

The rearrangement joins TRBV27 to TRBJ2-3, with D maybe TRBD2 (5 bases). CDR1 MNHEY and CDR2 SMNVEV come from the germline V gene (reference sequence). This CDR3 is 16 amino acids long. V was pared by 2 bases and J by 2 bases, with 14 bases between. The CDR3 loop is CASSLGLERATDTQYF. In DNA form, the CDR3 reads TGTGCCAGCAGTTTAGGTCTAGAGAGGGCCACAGATACGCAGTATTTT.

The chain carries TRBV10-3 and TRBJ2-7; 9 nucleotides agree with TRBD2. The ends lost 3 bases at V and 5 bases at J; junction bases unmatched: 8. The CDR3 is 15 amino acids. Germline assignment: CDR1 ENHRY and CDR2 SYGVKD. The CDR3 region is CAISEWREGNHEQYF. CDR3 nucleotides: TGTGCCATCAGTGAATGGCGGGAGGGTAACCACGAGCAGTACTTC.

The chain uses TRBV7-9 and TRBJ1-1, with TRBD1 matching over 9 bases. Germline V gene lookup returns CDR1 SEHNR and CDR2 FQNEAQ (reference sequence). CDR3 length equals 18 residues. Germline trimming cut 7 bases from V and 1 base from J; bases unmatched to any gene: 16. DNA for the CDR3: TGTGCCAGCATCTCGTGGGGACAGGGTCTGGAGAGGAACACTGAAGCTTTCTTT. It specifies CASISWGQGLERNTEAFF.